The clone carrying this T cell receptor beta chain appeared a few times. Antigen unknown. PCR employed 60 Vbeta and 13 Jbeta primers. Clones were read by immunoSEQ multiplex PCR, and TCRdb kept only the in-frame ones, dropping some. The sample lists fewer than 150,000 clones; approximately 80% were seen once. Trimming removed 3 bases from V and 4 bases from J; junction bases left unmatched: 12. Germline CDR1 and CDR2: MNHEY and SMNVEV (reference sequence). The CDR3 loop spans 17 amino acids. The sample belongs to a study of cytomegalovirus exposure and HLA in healthy donors. Study-level results: Most subjects' HLA-A and HLA-B alleles were reportedly predicted from TCR beta sequences. Data from an earlier analysis indicated that most TCR beta V segments were productive either about 90% or about 30% of the time. Across all donors, roughly uniform sequencing depth was an assumption of the presence/absence analyses. The authors listed around 150 TCR beta chains as cytomegalovirus-associated.

Sequences were obtained from PBMCs. The chain has TRBV27 and TRBJ1-2, with 9 positions matching TRBD1. This clonotype was obtained from a female donor in good health and CMV-seropositive. CDR3 nucleotides: TGTGCCAGCAGTTTGTGGAACTCTCCGACAGGGGGCTATGGCTACACCTTC. This sequence encodes CASSLWNSPTGGYGYTF.